The present entry profiles one T cell receptor beta chain with its context. Its antigen is unidentified. Patients had CD4+ T-LGLL, from Padova, Helsinki and Shinshu. The data originate from a study of STAT5B mutations in CD4+ large granular lymphocyte leukemia. The CDR3 is 11 residues long. Germline loops: CDR1 SGHRS, CDR2 YFSETQ. V lost 0 bases to trimming and J lost 6 bases, with 3 bases between them. Whole-study results and caveats: TRBV06-family usage was enriched in top patient clones (8/27) versus controls (2/35). Without putative leukemic clones, patient CD4-sorted repertoires remained more clonal than healthy CD4+ repertoires.

Authors' data handling: A productive frequency of 2.59 x 10-5 was the lowest detectable. Some clones are missing from TCRdb's copy, which holds only in-frame ones; the method was immunoSEQ multiplex PCR. V and J calls and clone size come straight from that table; D and trimming were deduced from the DNA. In the table there are a few thousand clones, roughly 71% of which are singletons. J is TRBJ1-1 and V is TRBV5-1; no reliable D call. Material for sequencing was PBMCs. This sequence was found in a man aged 60-69 years with CD4+ T-cell large granular lymphocyte leukemia. CDR3: CASSLGPEAFF. The CDR3 nucleotides are TGCGCCAGCAGCTTGGGGCCTGAAGCTTTCTTT.